This record concerns one T cell receptor beta chain sequence. Antigen specificity is unknown. This entry comes from a study of T cell responses to AZD1222 COVID-19 vaccine. Across the whole study: Timing groups of about 4 and about 12 weeks for second doses were pooled.

The CDR3 consists of 15 residues. V gave up 0 bases and J gave up 1 base, with 8 bases separating them. CDR1 and CDR2 (germline): SGHKS, YYEKEE (reference sequence). Assay used: immunoSEQ multiplex PCR; TCRdb lists only in-frame clones, some missing. The sample holds more than 90,000 clones, around 83% seen once. Notes on the study in general: Nearly half of the spike-specific TCRs reportedly recognize variant regions that carry no mutations. It should be noted that donors were predominantly white British and more often female, and clonal diversity was possibly underestimated.

The material was peripheral blood, obtained on day 0 of AZD1222 vaccination. This rearrangement joins TRBV5-5 to TRBJ1-5, with D tentatively TRBD1 (5 bases). The clonotype originates from an adult in good health. The CDR3 nucleotides are TGTGCCAGCAGCTTGGTGGGGGTGAGCAATCAGCCCCAGCATTTT. This translates into CASSLVGVSNQPQHF. Variable domain in full (rest from reference TRBV5-5 and TRBJ1-5): DAGVTQSPTHLIKTRGQQVTLRCSPISGHKSVSWYQQVLGQGPQFIFQYYEKEERGRGNFPDRFSARQFPNYSSELNVNALLLGDSALYLCASSLVGVSNQPQHFGDGTRLSIL.